This T cell receptor (beta chain) was captured in a study of T cell responses to AZD1222 COVID-19 vaccine. The assay was immunoSEQ multiplex PCR, and TCRdb's table has in-frame clones only and misses some. The sample yields 200,000 to 250,000 clones, 90% to 95% seen once. As regards this clone: Its cognate antigen is unknown.

Overall study results and limits: Only a handful of AZD1222 recipients, more than 5 in all, had baseline seropositivity. With dominance at 160-218 and 743-854, vaccine-associated CD4 TCRs spanned spike. All repertoire sampling was performed exclusively after the peak T cell response.

The receptor's source is an adult who received the MenACWY meningococcal vaccine as a control. The specimen was peripheral blood, collected 28 days after the second dose of the MenACWY control vaccine.

The DNA for the CDR3 is TGTGCCAGTAGTCCGGCCAGGGGTTACGAGCAGTACTTC. Its protein is CASSPARGYEQYF. The rearrangement uses TRBV19 and TRBJ2-7; perhaps TRBD1 as D (6 bases). The CDR3 contains 13 residues. With 5 bases removed from V and 4 bases from J, the gap between germline ends came to 12 bases. CDR1 is LNHDA, CDR2 SQIVND, per germline (reference sequence).